The 23 T cell receptor beta chains below all came from one sample that was sequenced in a study of cytomegalovirus exposure and HLA in healthy donors. The data were produced by immunoSEQ multiplex PCR, yet TCRdb's version contains in-frame clones alone and is incomplete. The sample records 80,000 to 95,000 clones, roughly 96% being singletons. The source material was PBMCs. The receptors stem from a woman aged 18-29 years in good health and CMV-seronegative.

V gene TRBV5-1 combines with J gene TRBJ1-1; D not certain. The CDR3 runs 13 residues. Looked up from germline, CDR1 is SGHRS and CDR2 is YFSETQ. The V gene lost 4 bases and the J gene lost 4 bases, with 11 bases spanning the gap. The CDR3 region has the DNA TGCGCCAGCAGCCTAGTGCTGGGCACTGAAGCTTTCTTT. Amino acid sequence: CASSLVLGTEAFF.

The rearrangement joins TRBV18 to TRBJ1-1; 8 nucleotides match TRBD1. Looked up from germline, CDR1 is KGHSH and CDR2 is LQKENI. CDR3 length: 12 residues. V shed 7 bases and J 4 bases; nucleotides not matched to a gene: 2. CDR3 in DNA: TGTGCCAGCTACGACAGGGGCACTGAAGCTTTCTTT. Its protein product is CASYDRGTEAFF.

The chain links TRBV28 to TRBJ1-3, with D uncertain. The V end lost 6 bases, the J end lost 4 bases, and 10 bases lay between the germline ends. Germline V gives CDR1 MDHEN, CDR2 SYDVKM. The CDR3 length is 13 residues. The CDR3 nucleotides are TGTGCCAGCAGCGGCGGGCCGGGAAACACCATATATTTT. As protein: CASSGGPGNTIYF.

V usage is TRBV21-1 and J usage is TRBJ2-7; TRBD2 reflects the table's D call only, with no check against the DNA. TRBV21-1 is flagged as a pseudogene. This CDR3 has 18 residues. The CDR3 protein is CASSKGTSGITGPYEQYF. The DNA of the CDR3 is TGTGCCAGCAGCAAAGGGACTAGCGGGATCACGGGTCCCTACGAGCAGTACTTC.

The rearrangement links TRBV6-1 to TRBJ2-1; 7 positions match TRBD2. The junction had 14 bases not matched to a gene; V was cut back by 7 bases and J by 8 bases. In germline, CDR1 is MNHNS, CDR2 SASEGT. The CDR3 spans 15 residues. The CDR3 loop reads CASTGTTEKVYEQFF. CDR3 DNA: TGTGCCAGCACCGGGACTACCGAGAAAGTCTATGAGCAGTTCTTC.

The chain links TRBV7-9 to TRBJ1-2, with 11 bases that match TRBD1. CDR3 size: 17 residues. Germline CDR1 is SEHNR and CDR2 is FQNEAQ (reference sequence). The ends lost 5 bases at V and 4 bases at J; junction bases unmatched: 12. CDR3 DNA sequence: TGTGCCAGCAGCGGAGGACAGGGGGCAGGAATCAGCTATGGCTACACCTTC. Translated, it gives CASSGGQGAGISYGYTF.

A single count supports this clone. The CDR3 DNA is TGTGCCAGCAGCGGCGGACAAACCCCCTACGAGCAGTACTTC. Its translation is CASSGGQTPYEQYF. The rearrangement uses TRBV5-6 and TRBJ2-7; TRBD1 is a possible D gene (5 bases). With 4 bases removed from V and 2 bases from J, the gap between germline ends came to 13 bases. Germline CDR1 SGHDT, CDR2 YYEEEE. CDR3 length: 14 amino acids.

CDR3 nucleotide sequence: TGTGCCAGCAGCTCAAACGCTGGACAGATCTACGAGCAGTACTTC. Amino acid sequence: CASSSNAGQIYEQYF. The genes are TRBV11-2 and TRBJ2-7; tentatively, D is TRBD1 (6 bases). Trimming took off 4 bases at V and 3 bases at J, with 16 bases between the two ends. The CDR3 contains 15 residues. Germline V gives CDR1 SGHAT, CDR2 FQNNGV.

The chain has TRBV2 and TRBJ2-7; D uncertain. The germline V gene encodes CDR1 SNHLY and CDR2 FYNNEI. The CDR3 loop spans 11 amino acids. Trimming left V 7 bases short and J 2 bases short, with 6 bases between. This chain's CDR3 is CASKITYEQYF. CDR3 sequence (DNA): TGTGCCAGCAAAATTACCTACGAGCAGTACTTC.

This chain links TRBV7-6 with TRBJ1-6; 7 bases are shared with TRBD1. The J segment lost 6 bases and the V segment lost 5 bases, leaving 10 bases of the junction unmatched. The CDR3 covers 16 residues. Germline CDR1 and CDR2: SGHVS and FNYEAQ. In DNA, the CDR3 is TGTGCCAGCAGCGCGCTGGGACAGCTATCTAATTCACCCCTCCACTTT. It yields the protein CASSALGQLSNSPLHF. Based on the CDR3 plus reference TRBV7-6 and TRBJ1-6, the full variable domain is GAGVSQSPRYKVTKRGQDVALRCDPISGHVSLYWYRQALGQGPEFLTYFNYEAQQDKSGLPNDRFSAERPEGSISTLTIQRTEQRDSAMYRCASSALGQLSNSPLHFGNGTRLTVT.

The V and J genes are TRBV10-1 and TRBJ1-4; D gene ambiguous. Germline V CDR1 and CDR2: WNHNN, SYGVQD (reference sequence). CDR3 length equals 14 residues. The ends were cut back, 7 bases at V and 6 bases at J, with 15 bases in the middle. Here the CDR3 reads CASIPQDRDEKLFF. CDR3 in DNA: TGCGCCAGCATCCCCCAAGATCGGGATGAAAAACTGTTTTTT.

The rearrangement uses TRBV10-3 and TRBJ2-7; 8 bases map to TRBD1. V was clipped by 10 bases and J by 2 bases; unmatched bases: 10. Per germline, CDR1 ENHRY and CDR2 SYGVKD. This CDR3 comprises 14 residues. The CDR3 sequence is CATETGQDTYEQYF. CDR3 in DNA: TGTGCCACAGAGACGGGACAGGATACCTACGAGCAGTACTTC.

The sample holds one count of this clone. V and J are TRBV6-1 and TRBJ2-5; 9 nucleotides align to TRBD2. The CDR3 is made up of 16 amino acids. V lost 4 bases and J lost 1; bases outside the gene matches: 7. The germline V gene has CDR1 MNHNS and CDR2 SASEGT. The CDR3 sequence: CASSVRLAETQETQYF. In DNA, the CDR3 is TGTGCCAGCAGTGTCAGACTAGCGGAGACCCAAGAGACCCAGTACTTC.

For this clone: This sample also contains other DNA sequences that code for the same CDR3. The V and J genes are TRBV2 and TRBJ1-1, with TRBD1 as a possible D gene (5 bases). Trimming removed 0 bases at V and 5 bases at J, with 7 bases between. Germline CDR1 is SNHLY and CDR2 is FYNNEI. The CDR3 sequence is 13 residues long. In DNA, the CDR3 is TGTGCCAGCAGTGAAGCCGGGGGAACTGAAGCTTTCTTT. Amino acids: CASSEAGGTEAFF.

This clone has a single count. V usage is TRBV28 and J usage is TRBJ2-2; 10 bases match TRBD2. With V trimmed by 10 bases and J by 2 bases, 7 bases remained unmatched. From germline, CDR1 is MDHEN and CDR2 SYDVKM. This CDR3 is 15 amino acids long. CDR3 coding DNA: TGTGCCACCGAGCGGGAGGGCGTCAACACCGGGGAGCTGTTTTTT. This encodes CATEREGVNTGELFF.

The rearrangement uses TRBV2 and TRBJ1-3, with D hard to call. Trimming shortened V by 5 bases and J by 0 bases, and 11 bases separated the two germline ends. Germline loops: CDR1 SNHLY, CDR2 FYNNEI. The CDR3 extends over 15 amino acids. DNA for the CDR3: TGTGCCAGCAGTCTTCCGGAGGGCTCTGGAAACACCATATATTTT. It codes for CASSLPEGSGNTIYF.

J is TRBJ2-2 and V is TRBV15, with D uncertain. The CDR3 sequence is 13 residues long. Germline CDR1 is LNHNV and CDR2 is YYDKDF (reference sequence). Trimming removed 0 bases from V and 5 bases from J, with 4 bases in between. This CDR3 reads CATSRDVTGELFF. For the CDR3, the DNA is TGTGCCACCAGCAGAGACGTAACCGGGGAGCTGTTTTTT.

This chain joins TRBV19 and TRBJ2-1, with a weak D call TRBD1 (5 bases). The CDR3 loop spans 15 amino acids. Per the germline V gene, CDR1 is LNHDA and CDR2 is SQIVND (reference sequence). Deletions cut 1 base from V and 11 bases from J, with 18 bases between. The CDR3 region has the DNA TGTGCCAGTAGTATAGTGAATCGATTAGGGGAAAAGCAGTTCTTC. It codes for CASSIVNRLGEKQFF.

The chain's CDR3 is CASLGTPYEQYF. The CDR3 DNA follows: TGCGCCAGCTTAGGGACACCTTACGAGCAGTACTTC. This chain connects TRBV23-1 to TRBJ2-7; D is perhaps TRBD1 (6 bases). TRBV23-1 is reported as an ORF; its role is uncertain. This CDR3 contains 12 residues. Trimming pared 8 bases from V and 4 bases from J, leaving 12 bases between.

This rearrangement joins TRBV10-3 to TRBJ2-1, with 15 bases fitting TRBD2. The CDR3 extends over 16 amino acids. The trim removed 7 bases at V and 8 bases at J, leaving 9 bases unmatched. Per germline, CDR1 ENHRY and CDR2 SYGVKD. This chain's CDR3 is CAIKALGLAGGYEQFF. CDR3 DNA sequence: TGTGCCATCAAGGCGCTGGGACTAGCGGGAGGATATGAGCAGTTCTTC.

The CDR3 sequence is CASSRRAGGYTGELFF. As DNA, the CDR3 is TGTGCCAGCAGCCGCCGCGCGGGAGGATACACCGGGGAGCTGTTTTTT. The chain combines TRBV11-3 with TRBJ2-2, with 8 bases that match TRBD2. Germline lookup yields CDR1 SGHNT and CDR2 YENEEA. Trimming at V came to 5 bases and at J to 3 bases, leaving 8 bases not matched to a gene. This CDR3 region has 16 residues.

This clone was observed once. This chain connects TRBV19 to TRBJ2-5; 9 bases map to TRBD1. The J segment lost 5 bases and the V segment lost 5 bases, leaving 3 bases of the junction unmatched. Germline loops: CDR1 LNHDA, CDR2 SQIVND (reference sequence). This CDR3 is built from 13 residues. CDR3 region: CASSLGTGETQYF. CDR3 DNA: TGTGCCAGTAGTTTAGGGACAGGGGAGACCCAGTACTTC.

CDR3 loop: CASSDTSGSNEQFF. DNA of the CDR3: TGCGCCAGCAGTGATACCAGCGGGAGCAATGAGCAGTTCTTC. The chain joins TRBV10-2 to TRBJ2-1; 8 bases are shared with TRBD2. Germline-derived CDR1 and CDR2 are WSHSY and SAAADI. Trimming at V came to 3 bases and at J to 6 bases, leaving 4 bases not matched to a gene. This CDR3 is built from 14 residues.